The clone carrying this T cell receptor (beta chain) was recorded once. The antigen remains unidentified. Other DNA sequences in the same sample also yield this CDR3. V was clipped by 1 base and J by 0 bases, with 7 bases between them. This CDR3 has 14 residues. Germline-derived CDR1 and CDR2 are MNHEY and SMNVEV (reference sequence). The data are from a study of cytotoxic CD8 clonotypes in ibrutinib-treated CLL. Background on the study: Response samples were obtained once patients had received a median about 12 months of treatment, range 6 to 36. General study results and limits: At ibrutinib response, clonality increased, and at progression it declined back toward baseline. Sampling schedules were unmatched across sustained-remission and progressing patients.

Measured with immunoSEQ multiplex PCR; TCRdb has only the in-frame clones, and not every one. The data show approximately 70,000 clones, with 80% seen just once and roughly 7.1% held by the top ten. The chain carries TRBV27 and TRBJ2-7; D is unclear. Sequencing used PBMCs, obtained at disease progression, from a patient treated with ibrutinib. This TCR was recovered from a human donor with chronic lymphocytic leukemia. The CDR3 nucleotides are TGTGCCAGCAGTTTATATGGCAGCTCCTACGAGCAGTACTTC. It is translated as CASSLYGSSYEQYF.